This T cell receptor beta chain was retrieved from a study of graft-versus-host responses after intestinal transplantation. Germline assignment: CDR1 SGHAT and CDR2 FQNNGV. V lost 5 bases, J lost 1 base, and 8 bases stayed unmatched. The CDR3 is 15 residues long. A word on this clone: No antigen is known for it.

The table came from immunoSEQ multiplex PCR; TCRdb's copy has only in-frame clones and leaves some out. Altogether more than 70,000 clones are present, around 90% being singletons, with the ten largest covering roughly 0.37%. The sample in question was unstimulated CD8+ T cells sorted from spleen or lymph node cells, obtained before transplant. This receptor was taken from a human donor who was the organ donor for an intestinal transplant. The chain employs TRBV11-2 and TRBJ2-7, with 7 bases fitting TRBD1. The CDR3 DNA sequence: TGTGCCAGCAGCCAAGAGGGGGCTCAGTCCTACGAGCAGTACTTC. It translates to CASSQEGAQSYEQYF.